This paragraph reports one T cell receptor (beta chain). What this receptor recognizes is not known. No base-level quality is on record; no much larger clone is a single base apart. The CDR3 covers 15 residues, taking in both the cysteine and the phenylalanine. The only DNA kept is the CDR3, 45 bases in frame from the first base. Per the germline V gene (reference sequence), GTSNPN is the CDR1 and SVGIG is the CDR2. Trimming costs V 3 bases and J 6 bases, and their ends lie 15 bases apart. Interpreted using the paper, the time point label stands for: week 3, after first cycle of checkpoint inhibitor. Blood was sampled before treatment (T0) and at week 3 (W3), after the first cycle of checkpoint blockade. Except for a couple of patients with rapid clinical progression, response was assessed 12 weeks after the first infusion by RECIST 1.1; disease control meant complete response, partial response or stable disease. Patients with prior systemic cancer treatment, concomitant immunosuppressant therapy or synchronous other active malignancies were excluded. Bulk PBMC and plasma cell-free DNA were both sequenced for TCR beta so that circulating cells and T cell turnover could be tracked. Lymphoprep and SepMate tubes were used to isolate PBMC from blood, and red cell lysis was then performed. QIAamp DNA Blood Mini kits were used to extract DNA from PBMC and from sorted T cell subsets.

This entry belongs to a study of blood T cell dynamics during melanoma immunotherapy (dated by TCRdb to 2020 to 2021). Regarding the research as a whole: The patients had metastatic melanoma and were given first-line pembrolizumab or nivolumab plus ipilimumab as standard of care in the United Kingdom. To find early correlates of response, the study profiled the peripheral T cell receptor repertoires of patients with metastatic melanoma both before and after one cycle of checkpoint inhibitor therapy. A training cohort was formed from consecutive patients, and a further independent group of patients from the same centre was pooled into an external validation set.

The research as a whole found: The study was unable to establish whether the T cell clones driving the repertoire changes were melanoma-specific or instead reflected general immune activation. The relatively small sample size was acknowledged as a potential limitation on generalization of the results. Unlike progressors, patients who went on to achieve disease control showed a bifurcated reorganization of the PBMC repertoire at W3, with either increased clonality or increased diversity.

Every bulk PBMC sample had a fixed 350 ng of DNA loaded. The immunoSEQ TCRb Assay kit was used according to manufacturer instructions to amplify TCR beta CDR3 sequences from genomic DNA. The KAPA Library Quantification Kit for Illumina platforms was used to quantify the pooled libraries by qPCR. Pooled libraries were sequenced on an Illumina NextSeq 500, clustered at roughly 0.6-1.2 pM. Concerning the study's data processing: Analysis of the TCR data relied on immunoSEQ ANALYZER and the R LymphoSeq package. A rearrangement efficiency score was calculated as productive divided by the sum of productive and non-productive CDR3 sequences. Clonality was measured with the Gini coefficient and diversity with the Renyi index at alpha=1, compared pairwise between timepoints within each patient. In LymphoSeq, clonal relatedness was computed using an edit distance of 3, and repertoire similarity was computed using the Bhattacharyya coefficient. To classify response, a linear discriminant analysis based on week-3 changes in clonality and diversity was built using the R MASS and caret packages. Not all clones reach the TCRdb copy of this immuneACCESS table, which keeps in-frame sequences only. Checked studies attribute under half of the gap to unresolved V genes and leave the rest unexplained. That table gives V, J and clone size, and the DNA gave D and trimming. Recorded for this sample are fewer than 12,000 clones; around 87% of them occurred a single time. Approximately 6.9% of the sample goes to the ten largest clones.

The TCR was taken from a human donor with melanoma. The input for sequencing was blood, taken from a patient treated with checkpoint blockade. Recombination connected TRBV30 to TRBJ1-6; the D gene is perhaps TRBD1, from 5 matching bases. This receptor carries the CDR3 CAWRGTVPGNSPLHF. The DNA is TGTGCCTGGAGAGGGACCGTTCCGGGTAATTCACCCCTCCACTTT. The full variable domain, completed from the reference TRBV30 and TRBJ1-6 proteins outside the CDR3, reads SQTIHQWPATLVQPVGSPLSLECTVEGTSNPNLYWYRQAAGRGLQLLFYSVGIGQISSEVPQNLSASRPQDRQFILSSKKLLLSDSGFYLCAWRGTVPGNSPLHFGNGTRLTVT.